Presented here are 19 T cell receptor beta chains from one specimen sequenced in a study of T-cell memory formation after mild COVID-19. TCRdb ran MiXCR on the 5' RACE reads and lists one entry per CDR3 protein. The profile covers just under 550,000 distinct CDR3 sequences, with just over 20% appearing a single time and around 13% taken by the ten largest. The sequencing sample was made of PBMCs or a T cell subset sorted from them (not recorded which). The receptors derive from an adult woman who had mild COVID-19 (a few samples of this study predate the infection). Cell type and time point are not known.

The J gene is TRBJ2-5, the V gene TRBV6-6; 8 nucleotides line up with TRBD2. V lost 0 bases to trimming and J lost 1 base; unmatched junction nucleotides: 4. The V gene's germline CDR1 is MNHNY and CDR2 SVGAGI (reference sequence). The CDR3 length is 16 residues. For the CDR3, the DNA is TGTGCCAGCAGTTACTCGGGGGCGGGGGGCCAAGAGACCCAGTACTTC. Amino acids: CASSYSGAGGQETQYF.

In its sample, this clonotype was seen many times. The chain is built from TRBV7-8 and TRBJ2-7; D perhaps matches TRBD2 (5 bases). The CDR3 is made up of 17 amino acids. The germline V gene has CDR1 SGHVS and CDR2 FQNEAQ. V lost 0 bases and J 2 bases, leaving 17 bases between the germline ends. CDR3 region: CASSLAASTLRTYEQYF. The CDR3, as DNA: TGTGCCAGCAGCTTAGCGGCTAGCACCCTGAGAACCTACGAGCAGTACTTC.

This clonotype appeared a few times. The gene calls are TRBV2 and TRBJ1-3; 10 bases match TRBD1. CDR3 length: 16 residues. V lost 4 bases and J lost 1; bases outside the gene matches: 4. Germline V gene data show CDR1 as SNHLY and CDR2 as FYNNEI. The DNA for the CDR3 is TGTGCCAGCAGTGTTGGACAGGGGGTATCTGGAAACACCATATATTTT. It translates to CASSVGQGVSGNTIYF.

The V call is TRBV30, the J call TRBJ1-1; 9 bases fit TRBD1. CDR3 size: 17 residues. V lost 1 base and J lost 0; bases outside the gene matches: 9. The V gene's germline CDR1 is GTSNPN and CDR2 SVGIG (reference sequence). The CDR3 is CAWSARQGVALNTEAFF. CDR3 DNA: TGTGCCTGGAGTGCTCGACAGGGGGTCGCCCTGAACACTGAAGCTTTCTTT.

This clonotype was observed a handful of times. The chain joins TRBV19 to TRBJ1-2; D gene ambiguous. The CDR3 is made up of 13 amino acids. The V end was cut by 3 bases, the J end by 6 bases, with 11 bases between. The germline V gene encodes CDR1 LNHDA and CDR2 SQIVND (reference sequence). The CDR3 region has the DNA TGTGCCAGTAGTATGGAGTATCAGGATGGCTACACCTTC. Amino acid sequence: CASSMEYQDGYTF. The full variable domain, rest sourced from reference TRBV19 and TRBJ1-2, is DGGITQSPKYLFRKEGQNVTLSCEQNLNHDAMYWYRQDPGQGLRLIYYSQIVNDFQKGDIAEGYSVSREKKESFPLTVTSAQKNPTAFYLCASSMEYQDGYTFGSGTRLTVV.

This chain links TRBV5-1 with TRBJ2-6; 8 bases agree with TRBD2. The germline gives CDR1 SGHRS, CDR2 YFSETQ. The CDR3 covers 16 residues. The V gene end was trimmed by 3 bases and the J gene end by 0 bases; junction bases not matched to a gene: 2. The CDR3 loop is CASSSGTSSGANVLTF. The CDR3 region has the DNA TGCGCCAGCAGCTCCGGGACTAGCTCTGGGGCCAACGTCCTGACTTTC.

This clonotype showed up just a few times. The CDR3 spells CSVLRGNEQFF. The CDR3 DNA follows: TGCAGCGTTTTGCGGGGCAATGAGCAGTTCTTC. The rearrangement joins TRBV29-1 to TRBJ2-1, with D possibly TRBD2 on 6 matching bases. The germline V gene encodes CDR1 SQVTM and CDR2 ANQGSEA. Trimming left V 5 bases short and J 6 bases short, with 8 bases between. This CDR3 region has 11 residues.

This clonotype occurred a few times. The V call is TRBV4-2, the J call TRBJ2-7; D gene uncertain. V lost 0 bases and J lost 5, with 8 bases in between. Looked up from germline, CDR1 is LGHNA and CDR2 is YNFKEQ. The CDR3 has 13 residues. CDR3 amino acids: CASSQEVGNEQYF. CDR3 sequence (DNA): TGTGCCAGCAGCCAAGAGGTGGGGAACGAGCAGTACTTC.

This clonotype was seen more than once but under ten times. The V gene is TRBV6-2 or TRBV6-3, the J gene TRBJ2-1, with 7 bases that match TRBD1. The V gene's germline CDR1 is MNHEY and CDR2 SVGEGT. J lost 8 bases, V lost 5 bases, and 15 bases had no gene match. The CDR3 has 16 amino acids. CDR3 region: CASSQYKPGQLHEQFF. CDR3 in DNA: TGTGCCAGCAGTCAGTACAAGCCGGGACAGCTCCATGAGCAGTTCTTC.

The chain links TRBV7-9 to TRBJ1-2; D is perhaps TRBD1 (6 bases). V lost 5 bases, J lost 4 bases, and 14 bases lay in between. There are 14 residues in the CDR3. The germline gives CDR1 SEHNR, CDR2 FQNEAQ (reference sequence). The CDR3 region is CASSETGTLYGYTF. CDR3 bases: TGTGCCAGCAGCGAAACAGGGACCCTCTATGGCTACACCTTC.

DNA of the CDR3: TGTGCCAGTAGCATCGGACTAGCGGGAGGGCTTGAGCAGTTCTTC. The encoded protein is CASSIGLAGGLEQFF. This chain uses TRBV19 with TRBJ2-1; 15 bases align to TRBD2. Germline CDR1 is LNHDA and CDR2 is SQIVND (reference sequence). Trimming cost V 6 bases and J 9 bases; bases outside gene matches: 6. This CDR3 has 15 residues.

This clonotype was counted ten times or more. The rearrangement joins TRBV27 to TRBJ2-1, with D possibly being TRBD2 (6 bases). V gave up 5 bases and J gave up 4 bases, with 6 bases separating them. The CDR3 runs to 12 residues. The germline V gene encodes CDR1 MNHEY and CDR2 SMNVEV (reference sequence). The CDR3 DNA sequence: TGTGCCAGCAGTCGGGGGTACAATGAGCAGTTCTTC. Translation gives CASSRGYNEQFF.

The chain has TRBV6-2 or TRBV6-3 and TRBJ2-7; no firm D call. Germline CDR1 reads MNHEY; CDR2 reads SVGEGT. Deletions cut 5 bases from V and 0 bases from J, with 11 bases between. The CDR3 is 14 residues long. As DNA, the CDR3 is TGTGCCAGCAGTGCCCATATAACCTCCTACGAGCAGTACTTC. It is translated as CASSAHITSYEQYF.

The genes are TRBV9 and TRBJ2-2; 11 bases match TRBD1. Germline V gene lookup returns CDR1 SGDLS and CDR2 YYNGEE. The CDR3 spans 17 residues. The ends lost 4 bases at V and 7 bases at J; junction bases unmatched: 12. DNA for the CDR3: TGTGCCAGCAGCCCTAACACCGGACAGGGGGCGATCGGGGAGCTGTTTTTT. This encodes CASSPNTGQGAIGELFF.

The genes are TRBV23-1 and TRBJ2-3, with 9 positions matching TRBD1. TRBV23-1 is designated an ORF whose function remains uncertain. The CDR3 has 15 amino acids. The V gene end was trimmed by 6 bases and the J gene end by 2 bases; junction bases not matched to a gene: 6. CDR3 DNA: TGCGCCAGCAGCCCCGGGACAGGGAACACAGATACGCAGTATTTT. Translated: CASSPGTGNTDTQYF.

The chain uses TRBV12-3 or TRBV12-4 and TRBJ2-7, with 12 bases fitting TRBD2. V shed 5 bases and J 7 bases; nucleotides not matched to a gene: 12. The CDR3 has 16 amino acids. Here the CDR3 DNA reads TGTGCCAGCAGTCTGCCTAGCGGGAGGGCCTGTGAGGAGCAGTACTTC. It codes for CASSLPSGRACEEQYF.

This clonotype was counted ten times or more. The chain links TRBV5-1 to TRBJ1-1; tentative D call: TRBD1 (5 bases). The germline V gene has CDR1 SGHRS and CDR2 YFSETQ. The V and J ends lost 5 bases and 4 bases respectively, with 15 bases between them. The CDR3 totals 14 residues. CDR3 protein: CASRGPGPVTEAFF. The CDR3 bases are TGCGCCAGCAGAGGCCCGGGGCCGGTCACTGAAGCTTTCTTT.

CDR3 DNA sequence: TGTGCCAGCAGCGGACTAGCGGGAGTGTCTGATACGCAGTATTTT. Its protein product is CASSGLAGVSDTQYF. The V and J genes are TRBV27 and TRBJ2-3, with 13 positions matching TRBD2. This CDR3 is 15 amino acids long. Germline assignment: CDR1 MNHEY and CDR2 SMNVEV (reference sequence). Losses at the gene ends were 6 bases for V and 6 bases for J; bases not matched to a gene: 6.

The J gene is TRBJ2-1, the V gene TRBV20-1; the match to TRBD2 covers 7 bases. The germline CDR1 and CDR2 sequences are DFQATT and SNEGSKA (reference sequence). V trimming: 6 bases; J trimming: 7 bases; junction bases outside the gene matches: 15. This CDR3 contains 15 residues. The CDR3 spells CSAPGGLAVLNEQFF. The CDR3 bases are TGCAGTGCCCCAGGCGGGCTAGCGGTGTTAAATGAGCAGTTCTTC.